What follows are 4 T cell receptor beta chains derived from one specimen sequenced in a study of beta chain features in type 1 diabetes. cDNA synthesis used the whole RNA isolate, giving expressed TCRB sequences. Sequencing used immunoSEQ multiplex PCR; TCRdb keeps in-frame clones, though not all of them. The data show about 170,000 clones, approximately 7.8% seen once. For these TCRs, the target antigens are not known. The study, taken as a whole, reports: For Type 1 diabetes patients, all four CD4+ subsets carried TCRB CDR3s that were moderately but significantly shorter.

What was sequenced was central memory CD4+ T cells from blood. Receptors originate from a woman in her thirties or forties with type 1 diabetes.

The CDR3 protein is CASTQAWGMNTEAFF. The DNA of the CDR3 is TGTGCCAGCACCCAGGCGTGGGGCATGAACACTGAAGCTTTCTTT. The chain has TRBV6-5 and TRBJ1-1, with TRBD1 as a possible D gene (5 bases). The CDR3 covers 15 residues. CDR1 MNHEY and CDR2 SVGAGI come from the germline V gene. V shed 7 bases and J shed 0 bases, with 15 bases lying between them.

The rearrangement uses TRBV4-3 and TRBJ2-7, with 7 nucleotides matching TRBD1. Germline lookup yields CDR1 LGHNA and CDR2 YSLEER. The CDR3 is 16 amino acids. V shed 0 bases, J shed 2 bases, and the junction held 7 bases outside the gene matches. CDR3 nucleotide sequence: TGCGCCAGCAGCCAAGATCTGAACAGGGGCGCCTACGAGCAGTACTTC. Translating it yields CASSQDLNRGAYEQYF.

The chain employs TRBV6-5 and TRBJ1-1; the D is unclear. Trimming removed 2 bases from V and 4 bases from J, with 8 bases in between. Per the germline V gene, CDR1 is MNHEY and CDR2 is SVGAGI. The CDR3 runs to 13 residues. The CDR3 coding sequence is TGTGCCAGCAGTTACGTCGAGGCCACTGAAGCTTTCTTT. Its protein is CASSYVEATEAFF.

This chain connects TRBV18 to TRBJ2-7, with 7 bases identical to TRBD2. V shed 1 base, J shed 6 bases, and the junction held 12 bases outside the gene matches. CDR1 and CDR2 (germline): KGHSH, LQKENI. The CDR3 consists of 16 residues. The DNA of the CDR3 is TGTGCCAGCTCACCACGGGAAGCGGGGACTAAAAGCGAGCAGTACTTC. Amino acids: CASSPREAGTKSEQYF. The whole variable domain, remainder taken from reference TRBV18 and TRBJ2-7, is NAGVMQNPRHLVRRRGQEARLRCSPMKGHSHVYWYRQLPEEGLKFMVYLQKENIIDESGMPKERFSAEFPKEGPSILRIQQVVRGDSAAYFCASSPREAGTKSEQYFGPGTRLTVT.